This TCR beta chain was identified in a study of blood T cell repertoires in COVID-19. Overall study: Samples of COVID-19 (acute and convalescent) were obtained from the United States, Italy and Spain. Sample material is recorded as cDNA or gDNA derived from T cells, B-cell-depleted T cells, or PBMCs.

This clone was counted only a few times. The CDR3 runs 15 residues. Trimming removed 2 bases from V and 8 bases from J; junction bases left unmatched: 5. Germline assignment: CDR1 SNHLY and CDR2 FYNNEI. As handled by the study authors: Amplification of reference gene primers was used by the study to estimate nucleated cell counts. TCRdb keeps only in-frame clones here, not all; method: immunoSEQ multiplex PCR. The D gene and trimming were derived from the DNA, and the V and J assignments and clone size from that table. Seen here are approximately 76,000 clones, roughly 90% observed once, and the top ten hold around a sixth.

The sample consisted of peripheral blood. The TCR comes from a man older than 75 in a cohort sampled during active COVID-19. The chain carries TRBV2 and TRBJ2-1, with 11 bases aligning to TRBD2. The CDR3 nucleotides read TGTGCCAGCAGTGAATTAGCGGGGGGGCCCTATGAGCAGTTCTTC. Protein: CASSELAGGPYEQFF.